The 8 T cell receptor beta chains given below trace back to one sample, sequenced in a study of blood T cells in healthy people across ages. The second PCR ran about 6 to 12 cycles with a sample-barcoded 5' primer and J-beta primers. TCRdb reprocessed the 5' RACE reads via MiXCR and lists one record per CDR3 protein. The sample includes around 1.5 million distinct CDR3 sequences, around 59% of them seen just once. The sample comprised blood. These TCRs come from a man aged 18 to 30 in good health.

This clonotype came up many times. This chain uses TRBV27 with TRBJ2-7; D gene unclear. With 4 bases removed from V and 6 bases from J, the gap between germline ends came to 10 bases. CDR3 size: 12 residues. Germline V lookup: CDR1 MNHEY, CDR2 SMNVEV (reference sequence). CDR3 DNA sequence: TGTGCCAGCAGTTCCGGCGGTCTCGAGCAGTACTTC. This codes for CASSSGGLEQYF.

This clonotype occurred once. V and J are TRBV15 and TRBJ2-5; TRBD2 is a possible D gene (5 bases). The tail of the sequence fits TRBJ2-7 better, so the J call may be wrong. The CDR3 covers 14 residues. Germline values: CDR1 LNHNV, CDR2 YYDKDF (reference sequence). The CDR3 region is CATSSQRSHDEQYF. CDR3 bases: TGTGCCACCAGCAGTCAGCGGTCCCATGACGAGCAGTACTTC.

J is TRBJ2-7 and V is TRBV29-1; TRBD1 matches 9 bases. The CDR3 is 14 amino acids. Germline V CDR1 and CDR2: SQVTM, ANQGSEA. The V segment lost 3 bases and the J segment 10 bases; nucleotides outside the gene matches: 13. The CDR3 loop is CSVDGDREDEAQYF. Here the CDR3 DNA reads TGCAGCGTTGATGGGGACAGGGAGGACGAGGCCCAGTACTTC.

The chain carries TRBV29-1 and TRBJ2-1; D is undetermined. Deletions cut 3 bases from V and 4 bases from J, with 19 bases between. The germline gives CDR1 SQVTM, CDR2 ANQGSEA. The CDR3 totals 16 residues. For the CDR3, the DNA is TGCAGCGTTGAGCCATTTGGGGTAAAGTGGTACAATGAGCAGTTCTTC. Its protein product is CSVEPFGVKWYNEQFF.

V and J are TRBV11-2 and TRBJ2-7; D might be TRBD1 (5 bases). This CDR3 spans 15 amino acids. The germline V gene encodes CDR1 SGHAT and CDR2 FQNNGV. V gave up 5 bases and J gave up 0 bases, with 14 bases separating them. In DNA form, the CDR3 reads TGTGCCAGCAGCCAATACAGGCACAGCTCCTACGAGCAGTACTTC. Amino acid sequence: CASSQYRHSSYEQYF.

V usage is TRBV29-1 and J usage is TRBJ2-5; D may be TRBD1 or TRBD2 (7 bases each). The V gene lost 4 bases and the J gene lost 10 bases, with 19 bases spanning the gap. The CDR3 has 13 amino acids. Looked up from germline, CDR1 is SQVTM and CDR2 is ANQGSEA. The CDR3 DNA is TGCAGCGTTGCGAACAGGGGAGGGGGGATCCAGTACTTC. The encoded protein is CSVANRGGGIQYF. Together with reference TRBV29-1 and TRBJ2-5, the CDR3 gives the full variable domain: SAVISQKPSRDICQRGTSLTIQCQVDSQVTMMFWYRQQPGQSLTLIATANQGSEATYESGFVIDKFPISRPNLTFSTLTVSNMSPEDSSIYLCSVANRGGGIQYFGPGTRLLVL.

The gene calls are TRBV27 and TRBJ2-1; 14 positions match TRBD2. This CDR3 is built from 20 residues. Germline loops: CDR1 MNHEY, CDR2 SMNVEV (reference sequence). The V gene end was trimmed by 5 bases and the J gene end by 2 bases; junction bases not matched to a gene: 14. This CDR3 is CASSPFGTSGRGWTYNEQFF. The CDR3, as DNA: TGTGCCAGCAGTCCCTTCGGGACTAGCGGGAGAGGGTGGACCTACAATGAGCAGTTCTTC.

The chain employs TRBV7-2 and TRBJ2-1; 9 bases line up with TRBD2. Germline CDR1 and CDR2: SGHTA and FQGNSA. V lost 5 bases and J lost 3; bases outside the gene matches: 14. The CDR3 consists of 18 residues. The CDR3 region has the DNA TGTGCCAGCAGCAAGGGACTAGCATCCGGGAACAACTACAATGAGCAGTTCTTC. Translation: CASSKGLASGNNYNEQFF.